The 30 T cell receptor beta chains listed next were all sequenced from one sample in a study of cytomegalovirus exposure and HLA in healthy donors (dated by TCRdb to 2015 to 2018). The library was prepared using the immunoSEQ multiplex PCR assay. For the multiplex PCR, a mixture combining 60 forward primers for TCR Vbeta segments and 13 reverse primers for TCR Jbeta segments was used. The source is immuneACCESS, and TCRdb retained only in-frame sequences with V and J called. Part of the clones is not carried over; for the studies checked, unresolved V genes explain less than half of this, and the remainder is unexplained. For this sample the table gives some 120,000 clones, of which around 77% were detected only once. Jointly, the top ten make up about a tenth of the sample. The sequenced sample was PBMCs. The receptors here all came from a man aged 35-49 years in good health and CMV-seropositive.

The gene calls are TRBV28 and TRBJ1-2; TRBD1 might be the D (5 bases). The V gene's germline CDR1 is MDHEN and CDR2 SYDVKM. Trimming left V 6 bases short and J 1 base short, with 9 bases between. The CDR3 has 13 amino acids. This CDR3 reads CASRQADNYGYTF. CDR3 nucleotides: TGTGCCAGCAGACAGGCTGATAACTATGGCTACACCTTC.

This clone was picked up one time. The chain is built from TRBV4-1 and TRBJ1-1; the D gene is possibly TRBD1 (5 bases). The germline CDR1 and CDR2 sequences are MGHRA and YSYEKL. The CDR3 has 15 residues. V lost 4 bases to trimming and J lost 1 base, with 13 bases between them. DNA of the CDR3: TGCGCCAGCAGCCTACCAACACAGGCGAACACTGAAGCTTTCTTT. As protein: CASSLPTQANTEAFF.

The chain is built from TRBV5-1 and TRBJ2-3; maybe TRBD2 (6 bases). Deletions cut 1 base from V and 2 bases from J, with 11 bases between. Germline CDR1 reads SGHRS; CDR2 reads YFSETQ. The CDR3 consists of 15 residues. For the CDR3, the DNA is TGCGCCAGCAGCTTGCGGCGGGGACTCACAGATACGCAGTATTTT. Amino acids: CASSLRRGLTDTQYF.

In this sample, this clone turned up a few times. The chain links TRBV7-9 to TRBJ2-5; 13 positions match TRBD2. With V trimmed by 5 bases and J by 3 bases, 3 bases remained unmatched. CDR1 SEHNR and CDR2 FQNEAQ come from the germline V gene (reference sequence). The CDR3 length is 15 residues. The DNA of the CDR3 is TGTGCCAGCAGCCCAGGACTAGCGGGGGAAGAGACCCAGTACTTC. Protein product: CASSPGLAGEETQYF.

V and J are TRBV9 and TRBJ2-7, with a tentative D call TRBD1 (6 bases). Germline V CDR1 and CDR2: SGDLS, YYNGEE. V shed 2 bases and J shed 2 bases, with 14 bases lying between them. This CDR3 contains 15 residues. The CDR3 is CASSVGQGIAYEQYF. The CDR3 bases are TGTGCCAGCAGCGTCGGGCAGGGGATCGCCTACGAGCAGTACTTC.

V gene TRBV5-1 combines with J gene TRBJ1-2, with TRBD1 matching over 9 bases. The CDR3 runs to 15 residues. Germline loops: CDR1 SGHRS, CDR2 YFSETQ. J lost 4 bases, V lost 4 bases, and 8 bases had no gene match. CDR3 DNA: TGCGCCAGCAGCGGGGGACAGGGAAGTCTCTATGGCTACACCTTC. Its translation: CASSGGQGSLYGYTF.

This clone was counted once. The CDR3 region is CASSVYSNQPQHF. CDR3 in DNA: TGTGCCAGCAGCGTATATAGCAATCAGCCCCAGCATTTT. J is TRBJ1-5 and V is TRBV7-2; D gene ambiguous. V shed 5 bases and J shed 0 bases, with 5 bases lying between them. Looked up from germline, CDR1 is SGHTA and CDR2 is FQGNSA. The CDR3 contains 13 residues.

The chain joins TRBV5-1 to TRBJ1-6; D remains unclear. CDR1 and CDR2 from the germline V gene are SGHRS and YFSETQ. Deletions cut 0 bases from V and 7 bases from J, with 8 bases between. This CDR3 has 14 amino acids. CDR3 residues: CASSLGLSNSPLHF. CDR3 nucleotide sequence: TGCGCCAGCAGCTTGGGGCTGTCCAATTCACCCCTCCACTTT.

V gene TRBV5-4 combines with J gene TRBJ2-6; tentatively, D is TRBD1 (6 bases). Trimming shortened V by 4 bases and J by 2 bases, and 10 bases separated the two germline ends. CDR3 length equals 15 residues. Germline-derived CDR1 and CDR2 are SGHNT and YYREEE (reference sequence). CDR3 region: CASSKTGTGANVLTF. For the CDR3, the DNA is TGTGCCAGCAGCAAAACAGGGACTGGGGCCAACGTCCTGACTTTC.

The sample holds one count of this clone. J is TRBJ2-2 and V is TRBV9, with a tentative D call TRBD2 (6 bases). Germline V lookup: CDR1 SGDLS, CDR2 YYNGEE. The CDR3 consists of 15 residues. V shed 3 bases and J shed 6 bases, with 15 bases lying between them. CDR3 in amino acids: CASSASGGTSGELFF. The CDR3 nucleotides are TGTGCCAGCAGCGCGAGTGGAGGGACCTCCGGGGAGCTGTTTTTT.

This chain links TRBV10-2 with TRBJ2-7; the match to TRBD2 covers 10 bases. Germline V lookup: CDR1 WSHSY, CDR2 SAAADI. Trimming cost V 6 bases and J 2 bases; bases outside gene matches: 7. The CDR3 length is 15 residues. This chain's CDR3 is CASSTTSGPPYEQYF. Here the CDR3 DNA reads TGCGCCAGCAGCACGACTAGCGGGCCACCCTACGAGCAGTACTTC.

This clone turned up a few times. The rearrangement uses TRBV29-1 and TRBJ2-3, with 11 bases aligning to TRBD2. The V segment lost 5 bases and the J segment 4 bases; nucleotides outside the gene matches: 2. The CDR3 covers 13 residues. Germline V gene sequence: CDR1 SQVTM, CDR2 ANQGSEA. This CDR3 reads CSVLTSGADTQYF. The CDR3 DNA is TGCAGCGTTCTGACTAGCGGGGCAGATACGCAGTATTTT.

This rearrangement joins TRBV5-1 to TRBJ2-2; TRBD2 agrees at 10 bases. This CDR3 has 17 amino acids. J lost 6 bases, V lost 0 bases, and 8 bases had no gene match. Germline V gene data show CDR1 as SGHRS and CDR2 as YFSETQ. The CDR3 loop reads CASSLASGGAFAGELFF. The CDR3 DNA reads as TGCGCCAGCAGCTTGGCCAGCGGGGGGGCTTTTGCCGGGGAGCTGTTTTTT.

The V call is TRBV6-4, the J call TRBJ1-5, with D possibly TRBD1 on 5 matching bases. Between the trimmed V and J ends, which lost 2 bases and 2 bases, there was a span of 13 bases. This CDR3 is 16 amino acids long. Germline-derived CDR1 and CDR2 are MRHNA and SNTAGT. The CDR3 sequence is CASSDAVQGGNQPQHF. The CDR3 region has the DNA TGTGCCAGCAGTGACGCGGTTCAGGGTGGCAATCAGCCCCAGCATTTT.

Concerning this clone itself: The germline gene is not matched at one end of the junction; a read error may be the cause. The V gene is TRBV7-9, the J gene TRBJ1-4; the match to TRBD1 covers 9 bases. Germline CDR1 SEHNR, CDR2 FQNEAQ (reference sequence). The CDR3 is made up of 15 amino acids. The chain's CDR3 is CSSSLGTGNNEKLFF. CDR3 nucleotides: TGTTCCAGCAGCTTAGGGACAGGGAATAATGAAAAACTGTTTTTT.

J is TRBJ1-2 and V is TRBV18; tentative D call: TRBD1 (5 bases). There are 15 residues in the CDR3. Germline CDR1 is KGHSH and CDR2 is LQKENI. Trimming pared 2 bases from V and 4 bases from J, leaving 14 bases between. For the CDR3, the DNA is TGTGCCAGCTCACCAGCGGCATCTGGGGCCTATGGCTACACCTTC. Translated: CASSPAASGAYGYTF.

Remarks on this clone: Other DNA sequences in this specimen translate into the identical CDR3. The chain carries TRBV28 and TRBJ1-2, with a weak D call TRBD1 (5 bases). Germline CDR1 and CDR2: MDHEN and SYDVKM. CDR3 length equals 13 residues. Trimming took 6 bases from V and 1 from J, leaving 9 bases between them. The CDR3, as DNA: TGTGCCAGCAGGGGCGGGGGTAACTATGGCTACACCTTC. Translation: CASRGGGNYGYTF.

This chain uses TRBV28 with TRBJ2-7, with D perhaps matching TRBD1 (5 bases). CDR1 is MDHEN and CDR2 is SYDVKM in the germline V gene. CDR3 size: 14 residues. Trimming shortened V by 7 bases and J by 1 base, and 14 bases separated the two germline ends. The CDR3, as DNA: TGTGCCAGCAAACAACAGGTCACATCCTACGAGCAGTACTTC. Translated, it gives CASKQQVTSYEQYF.

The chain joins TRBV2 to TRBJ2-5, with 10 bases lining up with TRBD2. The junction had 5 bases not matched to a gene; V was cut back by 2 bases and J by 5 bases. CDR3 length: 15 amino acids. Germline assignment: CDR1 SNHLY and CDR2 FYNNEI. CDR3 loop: CASSETSGGAETQYF. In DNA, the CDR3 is TGTGCCAGCAGTGAAACCAGCGGGGGGGCGGAGACCCAGTACTTC. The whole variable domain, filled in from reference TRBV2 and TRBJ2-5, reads EPEVTQTPSHQVTQMGQEVILRCVPISNHLYFYWYRQILGQKVEFLVSFYNNEISEKSEIFDDQFSVERPDGSNFTLKIRSTKLEDSAMYFCASSETSGGAETQYFGPGTRLLVL.

CDR3 in amino acids: CASSTGQSVPGELFF. CDR3 in DNA: TGCGCCAGCAGCACTGGACAGTCCGTCCCGGGGGAGCTGTTTTTT. This rearrangement joins TRBV5-1 to TRBJ2-2; D perhaps matches TRBD1 (6 bases). Germline-derived CDR1 and CDR2 are SGHRS and YFSETQ. Deletions cut 4 bases from V and 8 bases from J, with 18 bases between. CDR3 length: 15 amino acids.

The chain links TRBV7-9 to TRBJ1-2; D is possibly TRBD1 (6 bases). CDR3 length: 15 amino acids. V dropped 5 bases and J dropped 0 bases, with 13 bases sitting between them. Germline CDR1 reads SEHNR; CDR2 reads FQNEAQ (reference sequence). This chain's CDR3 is CASSKHRAANYGYTF. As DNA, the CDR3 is TGTGCCAGCAGCAAACACAGGGCGGCTAACTATGGCTACACCTTC.

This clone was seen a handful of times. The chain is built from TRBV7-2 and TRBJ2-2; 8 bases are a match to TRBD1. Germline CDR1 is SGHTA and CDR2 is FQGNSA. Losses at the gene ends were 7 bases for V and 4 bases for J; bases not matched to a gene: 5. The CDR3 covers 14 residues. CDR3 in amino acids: CASMDRAGTGELFF. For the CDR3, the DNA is TGTGCCAGCATGGACAGGGCTGGCACCGGGGAGCTGTTTTTT.

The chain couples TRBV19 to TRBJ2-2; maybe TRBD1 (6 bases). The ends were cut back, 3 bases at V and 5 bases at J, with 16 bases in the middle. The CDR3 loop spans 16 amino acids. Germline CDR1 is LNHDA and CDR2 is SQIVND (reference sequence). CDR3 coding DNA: TGTGCCAGTAGTATTCATTTGGTGAGGGGGACCGGGGAGCTGTTTTTT. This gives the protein CASSIHLVRGTGELFF.

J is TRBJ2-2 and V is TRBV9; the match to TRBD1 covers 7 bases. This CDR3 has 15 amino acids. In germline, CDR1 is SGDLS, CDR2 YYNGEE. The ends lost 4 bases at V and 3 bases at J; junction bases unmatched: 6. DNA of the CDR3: TGTGCCAGCAGCTTAAGGGACAGTCACACCGGGGAGCTGTTTTTT. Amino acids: CASSLRDSHTGELFF.

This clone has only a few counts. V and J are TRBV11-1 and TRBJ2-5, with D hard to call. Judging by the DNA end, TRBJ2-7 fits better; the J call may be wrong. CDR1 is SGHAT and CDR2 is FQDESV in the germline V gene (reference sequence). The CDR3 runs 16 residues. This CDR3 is CASSLAPQASSYEQYF. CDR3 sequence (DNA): TGTGCCAGCAGCTTAGCCCCCCAGGCTAGCTCCTACGAGCAGTACTTC.

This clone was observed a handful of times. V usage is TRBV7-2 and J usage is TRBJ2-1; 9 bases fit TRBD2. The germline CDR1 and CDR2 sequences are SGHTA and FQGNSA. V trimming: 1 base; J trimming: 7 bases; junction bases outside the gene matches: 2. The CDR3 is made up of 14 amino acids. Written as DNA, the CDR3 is TGTGCCAGCAGCTTAGGTAGCGGGAGAAATGAGCAGTTCTTC. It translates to CASSLGSGRNEQFF.

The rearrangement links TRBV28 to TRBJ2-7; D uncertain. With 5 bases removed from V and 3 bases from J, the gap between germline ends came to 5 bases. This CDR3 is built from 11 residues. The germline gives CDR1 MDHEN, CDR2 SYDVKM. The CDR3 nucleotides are TGTGCCAGCAGTATTCTCTACGAGCAGTACTTC. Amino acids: CASSILYEQYF.

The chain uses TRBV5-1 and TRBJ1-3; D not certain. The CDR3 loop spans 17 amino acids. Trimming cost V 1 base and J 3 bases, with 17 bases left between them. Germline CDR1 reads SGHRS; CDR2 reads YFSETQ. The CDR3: CASSLLYTGGGGNTIYF. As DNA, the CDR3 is TGCGCCAGCAGCTTGTTGTATACGGGTGGAGGTGGAAACACCATATATTTT. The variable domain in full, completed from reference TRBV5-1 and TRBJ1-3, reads KAGVTQTPRYLIKTRGQQVTLSCSPISGHRSVSWYQQTPGQGLQFLFEYFSETQRNKGNFPGRFSGRQFSNSRSEMNVSTLELGDSALYLCASSLLYTGGGGNTIYFGEGSWLTVV.

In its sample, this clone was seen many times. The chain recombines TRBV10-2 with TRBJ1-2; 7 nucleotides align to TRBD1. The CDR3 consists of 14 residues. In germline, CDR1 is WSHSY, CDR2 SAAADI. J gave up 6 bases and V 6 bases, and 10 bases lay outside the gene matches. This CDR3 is CASRMTGIGDGYTF. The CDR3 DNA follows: TGCGCCAGCAGGATGACAGGGATAGGTGATGGCTACACCTTC.

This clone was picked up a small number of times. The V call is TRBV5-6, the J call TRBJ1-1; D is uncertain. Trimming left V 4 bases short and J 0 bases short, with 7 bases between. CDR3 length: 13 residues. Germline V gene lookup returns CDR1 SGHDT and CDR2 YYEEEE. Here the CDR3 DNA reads TGTGCCAGCAGCCCGACAATGAACACTGAAGCTTTCTTT. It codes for CASSPTMNTEAFF. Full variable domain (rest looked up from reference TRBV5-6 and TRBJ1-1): DAGVTQSPTHLIKTRGQQVTLRCSPKSGHDTVSWYQQALGQGPQFIFQYYEEEERQRGNFPDRFSGHQFPNYSSELNVNALLLGDSALYLCASSPTMNTEAFFGQGTRLTVV.